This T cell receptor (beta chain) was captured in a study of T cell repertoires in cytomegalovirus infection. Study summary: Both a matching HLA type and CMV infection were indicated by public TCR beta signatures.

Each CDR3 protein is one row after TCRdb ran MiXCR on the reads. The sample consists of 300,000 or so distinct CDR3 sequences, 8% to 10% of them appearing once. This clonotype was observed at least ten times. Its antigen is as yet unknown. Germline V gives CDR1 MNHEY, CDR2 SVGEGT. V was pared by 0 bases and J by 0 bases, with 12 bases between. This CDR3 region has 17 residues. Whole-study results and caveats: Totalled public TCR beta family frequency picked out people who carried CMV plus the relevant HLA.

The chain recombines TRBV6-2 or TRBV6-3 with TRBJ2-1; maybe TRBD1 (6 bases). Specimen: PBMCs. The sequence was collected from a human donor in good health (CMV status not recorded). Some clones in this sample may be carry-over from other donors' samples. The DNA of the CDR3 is TGTGCCAGCAGTTACTCGGCCAGGGGTAGCTCCTACAATGAGCAGTTCTTC. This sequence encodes CASSYSARGSSYNEQFF.